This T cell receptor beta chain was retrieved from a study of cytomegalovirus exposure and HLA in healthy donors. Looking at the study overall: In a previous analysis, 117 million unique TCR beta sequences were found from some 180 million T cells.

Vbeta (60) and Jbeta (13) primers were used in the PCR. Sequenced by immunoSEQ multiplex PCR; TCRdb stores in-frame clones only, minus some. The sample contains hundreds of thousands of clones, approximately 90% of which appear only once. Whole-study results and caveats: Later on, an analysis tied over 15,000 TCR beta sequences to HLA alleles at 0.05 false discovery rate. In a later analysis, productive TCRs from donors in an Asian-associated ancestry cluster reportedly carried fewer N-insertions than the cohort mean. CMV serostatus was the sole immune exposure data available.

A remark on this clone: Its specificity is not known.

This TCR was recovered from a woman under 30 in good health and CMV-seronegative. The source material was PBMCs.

The DNA of the CDR3 is TGTGCCAGCAGCGGGGGACAGGGTAATTCACCCCTCCACTTT. This gives the protein CASSGGQGNSPLHF. The chain is built from TRBV7-3 and TRBJ1-6; TRBD1 aligns across 9 bases. This CDR3 contains 14 residues. Germline values: CDR1 SGHTA, CDR2 FQGTGA. V shed 5 bases and J 6 bases; nucleotides not matched to a gene: 2.